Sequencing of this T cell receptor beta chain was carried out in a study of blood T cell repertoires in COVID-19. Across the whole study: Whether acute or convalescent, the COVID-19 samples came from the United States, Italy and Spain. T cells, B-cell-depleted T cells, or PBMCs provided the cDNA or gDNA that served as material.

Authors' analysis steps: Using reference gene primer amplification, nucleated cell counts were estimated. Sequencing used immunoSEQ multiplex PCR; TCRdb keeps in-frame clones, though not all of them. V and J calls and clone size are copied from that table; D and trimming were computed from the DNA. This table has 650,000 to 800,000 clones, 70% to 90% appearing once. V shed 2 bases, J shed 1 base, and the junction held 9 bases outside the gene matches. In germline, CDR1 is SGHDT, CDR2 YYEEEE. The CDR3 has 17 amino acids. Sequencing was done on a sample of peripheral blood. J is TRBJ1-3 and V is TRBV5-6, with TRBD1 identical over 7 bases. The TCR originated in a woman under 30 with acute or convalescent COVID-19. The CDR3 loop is CASSFRTGATSGNTIYF. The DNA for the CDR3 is TGTGCCAGCAGCTTTAGGACAGGAGCGACGTCTGGAAACACCATATATTTT.